One sample yielded the 26 T cell receptor beta chains listed below, sequenced in a study of T-cell memory formation after mild COVID-19. One entry per CDR3 protein results from TCRdb running MiXCR on the 5' RACE reads. In the table there are fewer than 650,000 distinct CDR3 sequences, roughly a fifth of which are singletons. The material sequenced was PBMCs or a T cell subset sorted from them (not recorded which). These receptors were obtained from an adult woman who had mild COVID-19 (a few samples of this study predate the infection). Cell type and time point are not known.

This clonotype has only a few counts. This chain connects TRBV12-3 or TRBV12-4 to TRBJ2-5, with D hard to call. The CDR3 consists of 12 residues. The V gene lost 8 bases and the J gene lost 5 bases, with 12 bases spanning the gap. The CDR3 bases are TGTGCCAGCGGAGAGGTCCGGGAGACCCAGTACTTC. This codes for CASGEVRETQYF.

This clonotype has ten or more counts. At one boundary the junction diverges from the germline segment, which might be a read error. The chain has TRBV11-3 and TRBJ2-1, with 12 bases identical to TRBD2. The germline V gene has CDR1 SGHNT and CDR2 YENEEA. The CDR3 has 17 residues. This CDR3 is CASSLDRLAGVNNEQFF. CDR3 in DNA: TGTGCCAGCAGCCTAGATCGACTAGCGGGAGTAAACAATGAGCAGTTCTTC. Based on the CDR3 plus reference TRBV11-3 and TRBJ2-1, the full variable domain is EAGVVQSPRYKIIEKKQPVAFWCNPISGHNTLYWYLQNLGQGPELLIRYENEEAVDDSQLPKDRFSAERLKGVDSTLKIQPAELGDSAVYLCASSLDRLAGVNNEQFFGPGTRLTVL.

J is TRBJ2-1 and V is TRBV29-1; D possibly corresponds to TRBD2 (6 bases). The CDR3 covers 11 residues. Trimming took 5 bases from V and 7 from J, leaving 9 bases between them. Germline CDR1 SQVTM, CDR2 ANQGSEA. This CDR3 reads CSVTGRNEQFF. CDR3 in DNA: TGCAGCGTTACCGGGAGAAATGAGCAGTTCTTC.

This clonotype has a handful of counts. V and J are TRBV20-1 and TRBJ1-2; tentative D call: TRBD1 (5 bases). CDR3 length equals 14 residues. V lost 6 bases and J lost 0, with 14 bases in between. The germline gives CDR1 DFQATT, CDR2 SNEGSKA (reference sequence). The CDR3 DNA is TGCAGTGCACGCCGTACGGGGGCTAACTATGGCTACACCTTC. Its protein is CSARRTGANYGYTF.

The V gene is TRBV13, the J gene TRBJ2-7; a possible D gene is TRBD1 (9 bases). CDR1 is PRHDT and CDR2 is FYEKMQ in the germline V gene (reference sequence). V was shortened by 5 bases and J by 3 bases, with 23 bases between the two germline ends. The CDR3 consists of 17 residues. The CDR3 bases are TGTGCCAGCAGCCCTACCGGGGGGGGACAGGGATACTACGAGCAGTACTTC. As protein: CASSPTGGGQGYYEQYF.

This clonotype was counted between two and nine times. V and J are TRBV7-2 and TRBJ2-1, with 10 bases fitting TRBD2. The length of the CDR3 is 15 residues. Looked up from germline, CDR1 is SGHTA and CDR2 is FQGNSA. The V segment lost 4 bases and the J segment 6 bases; nucleotides outside the gene matches: 6. The CDR3 region is CASSSSGRMSNEQFF. CDR3 bases: TGTGCCAGCAGCTCTAGCGGGAGAATGAGCAATGAGCAGTTCTTC.

This clonotype has a handful of counts. The chain links TRBV27 to TRBJ2-7, with 8 bases that match TRBD1. This CDR3 has 15 residues. J lost 4 bases, V lost 3 bases, and 8 bases had no gene match. Germline-derived CDR1 and CDR2 are MNHEY and SMNVEV (reference sequence). The DNA for the CDR3 is TGTGCCAGCAGTTTGGGGCAGGGGGCTGCTTACGAGCAGTACTTC. This sequence encodes CASSLGQGAAYEQYF.

This clonotype was seen ten or more times. CDR3 in amino acids: CASSFLEGSGYTF. The CDR3 DNA is TGTGCCAGCAGTTTTTTGGAAGGGTCTGGCTACACCTTC. V and J are TRBV12-3 or TRBV12-4 and TRBJ1-2; D not certain. This CDR3 region has 13 residues. Trimming pared 3 bases from V and 7 bases from J, leaving 12 bases between.

J is TRBJ1-5 and V is TRBV6-6; unclear D gene. The CDR3 is 15 amino acids. Trimming removed 2 bases from V and 0 bases from J, with 8 bases in between. CDR1 and CDR2 (germline): MNHNY, SVGAGI (reference sequence). The CDR3: CASSYEQYSNQPQHF. The CDR3 DNA is TGTGCCAGCAGTTACGAACAGTATAGCAATCAGCCCCAGCATTTT.

This clonotype was detected a few times. The chain carries TRBV12-3 or TRBV12-4 and TRBJ2-7; 7 nucleotides line up with TRBD2. The CDR3 spans 14 residues. With 8 bases clipped from V and 7 bases from J, the junction kept 14 bases outside the gene matches. This CDR3 is CASRRLGRGWEQYF. In DNA, the CDR3 is TGTGCCAGCCGACGGTTGGGGAGGGGATGGGAGCAGTACTTC.

The chain recombines TRBV5-4 with TRBJ1-2; TRBD1 might be the D (5 bases). CDR1 is SGHNT, CDR2 YYREEE, per germline (reference sequence). The CDR3 has 17 amino acids. The ends were cut back, 4 bases at V and 3 bases at J, with 22 bases in the middle. Here the CDR3 reads CASSRPPPQGWHYGYTF. As DNA, the CDR3 is TGTGCCAGCAGCCGTCCCCCACCCCAGGGTTGGCACTATGGCTACACCTTC. Variable domain in full (rest from reference TRBV5-4 and TRBJ1-2): ETGVTQSPTHLIKTRGQQVTLRCSSQSGHNTVSWYQQALGQGPQFIFQYYREEENGRGNFPPRFSGLQFPNYSSELNVNALELDDSALYLCASSRPPPQGWHYGYTFGSGTRLTVV.

The chain links TRBV19 to TRBJ1-2, with D possibly TRBD1 on 5 matching bases. The ends were cut back, 3 bases at V and 5 bases at J, with 16 bases in the middle. The CDR3 is 15 residues long. Per germline, CDR1 LNHDA and CDR2 SQIVND (reference sequence). The CDR3 nucleotides are TGTGCCAGTAGTATCCAGGGCGTTCTATTTTATGGCTACACCTTC. Translating it yields CASSIQGVLFYGYTF.

This chain joins TRBV12-3 or TRBV12-4 and TRBJ2-5; D gene ambiguous. The CDR3 loop spans 15 amino acids. V lost 3 bases and J 4 bases, leaving 15 bases between the germline ends. The CDR3 sequence: CASSFLSNPRETQYF. The CDR3 DNA reads as TGTGCCAGCAGTTTCCTGAGTAACCCGCGAGAGACCCAGTACTTC.

Ten or more counts support this clonotype. The chain links TRBV7-2 to TRBJ1-4, with D maybe TRBD1 (5 bases). The ends were cut back, 2 bases at V and 7 bases at J, with 14 bases in the middle. The germline V gene encodes CDR1 SGHTA and CDR2 FQGNSA. The length of the CDR3 is 15 residues. The CDR3 protein is CASSLSPDTGEKLFF. The CDR3 DNA sequence: TGTGCCAGCAGCTTAAGCCCGGACACTGGTGAAAAACTGTTTTTT. Using reference TRBV7-2 and TRBJ1-4 for the parts outside the CDR3, the full variable domain is GAGVSQSPSNKVTEKGKDVELRCDPISGHTALYWYRQSLGQGLEFLIYFQGNSAPDKSGLPSDRFSAERTGGSVSTLTIQRTQQEDSAVYLCASSLSPDTGEKLFFGSGTQLSVL.

This clonotype showed up just a few times. The J gene is TRBJ2-1, the V gene TRBV20-1, with TRBD2 matching 12 bases. V lost 3 bases and J lost 9; bases outside the gene matches: 9. CDR1 is DFQATT and CDR2 is SNEGSKA in the germline V gene (reference sequence). The CDR3 is 15 residues long. CDR3 amino acids: CSASPSSGRAAEQFF. CDR3 DNA sequence: TGCAGTGCTAGTCCCTCTAGCGGGAGGGCGGCTGAGCAGTTCTTC.

This clonotype was counted many times. This chain links TRBV5-6 with TRBJ2-3; 12 bases are a match to TRBD2. V lost 4 bases to trimming and J lost 2 bases; unmatched junction nucleotides: 11. This CDR3 spans 18 amino acids. Germline CDR1 SGHDT, CDR2 YYEEEE. The CDR3 loop is CASSHRKTSGGATDTQYF. The CDR3 DNA reads TGTGCCAGCAGCCATAGGAAGACTAGCGGGGGAGCCACAGATACGCAGTATTTT. Full variable domain (missing parts from reference TRBV5-6 and TRBJ2-3): DAGVTQSPTHLIKTRGQQVTLRCSPKSGHDTVSWYQQALGQGPQFIFQYYEEEERQRGNFPDRFSGHQFPNYSSELNVNALLLGDSALYLCASSHRKTSGGATDTQYFGPGTRLTVL.

This clonotype was seen more than once but under ten times. Here the CDR3 DNA reads TGTGCCAGCAGCCACGCACGGGGAGAGCAGTACTTC. Translated: CASSHARGEQYF. V usage is TRBV14 and J usage is TRBJ2-7; D possibly corresponds to TRBD2 (5 bases). The CDR3 runs 12 residues. V was pared by 3 bases and J by 7 bases, with 10 bases between. Germline CDR1 and CDR2: SGHDN and FVKESK.

This chain joins TRBV7-3 and TRBJ1-1, with 8 positions matching TRBD1. Per the germline V gene, CDR1 is SGHTA and CDR2 is FQGTGA. Trimming at V came to 5 bases and at J to 3 bases, leaving 20 bases not matched to a gene. This CDR3 has 19 amino acids. The CDR3 loop is CASSLDGAGQALRYTEAFF. In nucleotides, the CDR3 is TGTGCCAGCAGCCTAGACGGGGCGGGACAGGCCCTCAGGTACACTGAAGCTTTCTTT.

The CDR3 loop is CASSIGPRANYGYTF. In DNA form, the CDR3 reads TGTGCCAGTAGTATAGGGCCAAGAGCTAACTATGGCTACACCTTC. The chain couples TRBV19 to TRBJ1-2, with D uncertain. CDR1 LNHDA and CDR2 SQIVND come from the germline V gene (reference sequence). V was clipped by 1 base and J by 0 bases, with 9 bases between them. The CDR3 runs to 15 residues. Full variable domain (missing parts from reference TRBV19 and TRBJ1-2): DGGITQSPKYLFRKEGQNVTLSCEQNLNHDAMYWYRQDPGQGLRLIYYSQIVNDFQKGDIAEGYSVSREKKESFPLTVTSAQKNPTAFYLCASSIGPRANYGYTFGSGTRLTVV.

The J gene is TRBJ2-5, the V gene TRBV20-1, with no clear D. Between the trimmed V and J ends, which lost 8 bases and 2 bases, there was a span of 18 bases. Germline V CDR1 and CDR2: DFQATT, SNEGSKA (reference sequence). The CDR3 contains 14 residues. DNA for the CDR3: TGCAGTACAGCTGCGTGGGCCCTGCAAGAGACCCAGTACTTC. This codes for CSTAAWALQETQYF.

The V and J genes are TRBV14 and TRBJ1-2; TRBD1 matches at 9 bases. V trimming: 5 bases; J trimming: 5 bases; junction bases outside the gene matches: 9. The CDR3 is 15 residues long. The germline gives CDR1 SGHDN, CDR2 FVKESK. The CDR3 DNA reads TGTGCCAGCAGCTCCTGGACAGGGGACTCTTATGGCTACACCTTC. Translated: CASSSWTGDSYGYTF.

In this sample, this clonotype turned up a few times. The gene calls are TRBV2 and TRBJ1-1; tentative D call: TRBD1 (5 bases). This CDR3 has 11 residues. Germline assignment: CDR1 SNHLY and CDR2 FYNNEI. V dropped 7 bases and J dropped 10 bases, with 13 bases sitting between them. The DNA for the CDR3 is TGTGCCAGCACCGAGGGTCAGGGAGCTTTCTTT. Translating it yields CASTEGQGAFF.

The chain carries TRBV5-1 and TRBJ2-7; TRBD1 might be the D (6 bases). V gave up 4 bases and J gave up 5 bases, with 19 bases separating them. Germline CDR1 and CDR2: SGHRS and YFSETQ. The CDR3 is 15 amino acids. CDR3 region: CASSPAGRGHNEQYF. Written as DNA, the CDR3 is TGCGCCAGCAGCCCTGCGGGCAGGGGACACAACGAGCAGTACTTC.

This clonotype was counted a few times. The rearrangement links TRBV7-8 to TRBJ2-7; 10 bases fit TRBD1. The CDR3 loop spans 14 amino acids. Germline CDR1 SGHVS, CDR2 FQNEAQ. Trimming cost V 3 bases and J 6 bases; bases outside gene matches: 5. In DNA form, the CDR3 reads TGTGCCAGCAGCTTCATGGACAGGGGGGGCGAGCAGTACTTC. This gives the protein CASSFMDRGGEQYF.

The genes are TRBV23-1 and TRBJ1-5, with 8 bases aligning to TRBD1. TRBV23-1 is designated an ORF whose function remains uncertain. The CDR3 has 14 amino acids. J lost 3 bases, V lost 8 bases, and 6 bases had no gene match. In nucleotides, the CDR3 is TGCGCCAGCCCTACAGGGGGTGTCAATCAGCCCCAGCATTTT. Translated, it gives CASPTGGVNQPQHF.

This clonotype appeared a single time. The chain carries TRBV20-1 and TRBJ1-1, with TRBD1 identical over 9 bases. This CDR3 region has 14 residues. Per germline, CDR1 DFQATT and CDR2 SNEGSKA (reference sequence). V gave up 2 bases and J gave up 4 bases; unmatched junction bases: 5. The CDR3, as DNA: TGCAGTGCTAGATTACAGGGGGCGCGCACTGAAGCTTTCTTT. Amino acids: CSARLQGARTEAFF.